The clone carrying this T cell receptor beta chain showed up many times. TCRdb recomputed calls from the 5' RACE reads with MiXCR, one row per CDR3 protein. This sample has 40,000 to 45,000 distinct CDR3 sequences, with 4% to 5.5% found just once. This record belongs to a study of T cells of healthy individuals. CDR3 length: 13 residues. V gave up 3 bases and J gave up 7 bases, with 12 bases separating them. Germline V gene sequence: CDR1 SEHNR, CDR2 FQNEAQ (reference sequence). The clonotype originates from a human donor in good health. V gene TRBV7-9 combines with J gene TRBJ1-1; D gene ambiguous. The CDR3 is CASSLLGGSEAFF. The CDR3 DNA reads as TGTGCCAGCAGCTTGCTAGGAGGGAGTGAAGCTTTCTTT.